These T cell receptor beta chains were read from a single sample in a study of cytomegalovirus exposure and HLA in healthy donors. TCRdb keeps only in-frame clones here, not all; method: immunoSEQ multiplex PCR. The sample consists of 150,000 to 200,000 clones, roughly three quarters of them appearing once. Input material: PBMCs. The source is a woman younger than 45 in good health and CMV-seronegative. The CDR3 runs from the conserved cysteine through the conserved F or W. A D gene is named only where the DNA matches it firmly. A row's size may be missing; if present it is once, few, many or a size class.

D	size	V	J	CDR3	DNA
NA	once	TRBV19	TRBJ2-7	CASRSTGIGKQYF	TGTGCCAGTAGGAGCACAGGGATCGGTAAGCAGTACTTC
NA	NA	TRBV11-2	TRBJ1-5	CASSPTAGANQPQHF	TGTGCCAGCAGCCCAACGGCTGGGGCCAATCAGCCCCAGCATTTT
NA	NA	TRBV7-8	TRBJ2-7	CASSSQGYEQYF	TGTGCCAGCAGCTCACAGGGATACGAGCAGTACTTC
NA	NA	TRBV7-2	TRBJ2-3	CASSLEASSTDTQYF	TGTGCCAGCAGCTTAGAAGCGAGTAGCACAGATACGCAGTATTTT
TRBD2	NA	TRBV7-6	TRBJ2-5	CASSLGAGGPSRAQYF	TGTGCCAGCAGCTTGGGGGCGGGGGGGCCTTCCAGGGCCCAGTACTTC
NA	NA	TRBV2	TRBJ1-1	CASREQAFNTEAFF	TGTGCCAGCAGGGAACAGGCATTTAACACTGAAGCTTTCTTT
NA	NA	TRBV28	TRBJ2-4	CASNNGVSGNIQYF	TGTGCCAGCAATAATGGGGTCAGCGGGAACATTCAGTACTTC
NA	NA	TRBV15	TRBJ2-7	CATSPPGTGRYEQYF	TGTGCCACCAGCCCTCCGGGAACAGGGCGATACGAGCAGTACTTC
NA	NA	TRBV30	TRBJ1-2	CAWNGRVEGYTF	TGTGCCTGGAATGGTCGGGTAGAGGGCTACACCTTC
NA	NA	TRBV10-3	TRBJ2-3	CAIRDGVEDTQYF	TGTGCCATCAGAGACGGGGTCGAAGATACGCAGTATTTT
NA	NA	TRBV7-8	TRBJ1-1	CASSLVGRLNTEAFF	TGTGCCAGCAGCTTAGTAGGCAGGTTGAACACTGAAGCTTTCTTT
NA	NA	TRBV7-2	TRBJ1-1	CASSGVGVTEAFF	TGTGCCAGCAGCGGTGTAGGGGTCACTGAAGCTTTCTTT
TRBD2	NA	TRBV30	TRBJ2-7	CACNGEGTPYEQYF	TGTGCCTGCAACGGGGAGGGGACCCCCTACGAGCAGTACTTC
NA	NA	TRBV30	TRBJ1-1	CAWKRGVNTEAFF	TGTGCCTGGAAACGCGGGGTGAACACTGAAGCTTTCTTT
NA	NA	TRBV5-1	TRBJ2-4	CASSLGVDRIGRNIQYF	TGCGCCAGCAGCTTGGGCGTCGACCGAATAGGGAGAAACATTCAGTACTTC
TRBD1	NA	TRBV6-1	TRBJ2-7	CASSETWGQGGNEQYF	TGTGCCAGCAGTGAAACGTGGGGACAGGGGGGGAACGAGCAGTACTTC
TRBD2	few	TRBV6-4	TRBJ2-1	CASSDSAGGYNEQFF	TGTGCCAGCAGTGACTCTGCGGGGGGCTACAATGAGCAGTTCTTC
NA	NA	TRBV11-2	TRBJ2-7	CASSSILWGRNSYEQYF	TGTGCCAGCAGCTCGATTTTGTGGGGGAGGAACTCCTACGAGCAGTACTTC
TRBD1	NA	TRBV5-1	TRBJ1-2	CASRRQGANLNYGYTF	TGCGCCAGCAGGCGACAGGGGGCGAACCTTAACTATGGCTACACCTTC
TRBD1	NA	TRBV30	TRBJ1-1	CAWTTGAMNTEAFF	TGTGCCTGGACAACAGGGGCGATGAACACTGAAGCTTTCTTT
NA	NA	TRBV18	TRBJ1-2	CASSPPLIANYGYTF	TGTGCCAGCTCACCACCTTTAATCGCGAACTATGGCTACACCTTC
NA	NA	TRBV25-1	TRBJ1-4	CASSESGQAANEKLFF	TGTGCCAGCAGTGAATCTGGGCAGGCCGCGAATGAAAAACTGTTTTTT
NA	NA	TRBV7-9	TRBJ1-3	CASSSTRYSGNTIYF	TGTGCCAGCAGCTCCACCAGGTACTCTGGAAACACCATATATTTT
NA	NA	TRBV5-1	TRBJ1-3	CASSPADPGLFSGNTIYF	TGCGCCAGCAGCCCGGCGGATCCGGGACTCTTCTCTGGAAACACCATATATTTT
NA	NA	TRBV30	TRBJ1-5	CAWSVHGAGVPYSNQPQHF	TGTGCCTGGAGTGTACATGGGGCAGGGGTTCCCTATAGCAATCAGCCCCAGCATTTT
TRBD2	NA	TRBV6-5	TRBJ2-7	CASSGQRLAGGEQYF	TGTGCCAGCAGTGGACAGAGACTAGCGGGAGGCGAGCAGTACTTC
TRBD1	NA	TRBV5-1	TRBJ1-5	CASSFTGGRNQPQHF	TGCGCCAGCAGCTTTACAGGGGGCCGCAATCAGCCCCAGCATTTT
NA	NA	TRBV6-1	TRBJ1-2	CASRPQGSHGYTF	TGTGCCAGCAGGCCTCAGGGGTCTCATGGCTACACCTTC
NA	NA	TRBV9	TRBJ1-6	CASSVRNSPLHF	TGTGCCAGCAGCGTCCGTAATTCACCCCTCCACTTT
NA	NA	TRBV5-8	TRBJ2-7	CASSLAGDEQYF	TGTGCCAGCAGCCTTGCAGGGGACGAGCAGTACTTC
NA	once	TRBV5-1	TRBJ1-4	CASSSGQNEKLFF	TGCGCCAGCAGCTCGGGACAAAACGAAAAACTGTTTTTT
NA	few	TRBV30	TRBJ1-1	CAWSRQDRAFF	TGTGCCTGGAGTAGACAGGATCGAGCTTTCTTT